This T cell receptor beta chain was obtained from a study of T cells in Graves' hyperthyroidism and ophthalmopathy. This clonotype occurred many times. Amplified TCR beta CDR3 regions derived from RNA transcripts. TCR CDR3 regions were first amplified by RT-PCR with HTBI primers. TCRdb called the multiplex PCR reads again in MiXCR, with one record for every CDR3 protein. The sample yields hundreds of thousands of distinct CDR3 sequences, about a sixth seen once. The CDR3 has 15 residues. The germline V gene has CDR1 MNHNS and CDR2 SASEGT. Losses at the gene ends were 6 bases for V and 2 bases for J; bases not matched to a gene: 5. Diagnoses rested on clinical symptoms, serum thyroxine and TRAb, thyroid ultrasound and orbital computed tomography.

The chain links TRBV6-1 to TRBJ2-3, with 10 bases lining up with TRBD2. Sequenced: blood. The TCR originated in a woman aged 35 to 49 with Graves' ophthalmopathy. Here the CDR3 DNA reads TGTGCCAGCAGGCTAGCGGGGGCCAACACAGATACGCAGTATTTT. This sequence encodes CASRLAGANTDTQYF.